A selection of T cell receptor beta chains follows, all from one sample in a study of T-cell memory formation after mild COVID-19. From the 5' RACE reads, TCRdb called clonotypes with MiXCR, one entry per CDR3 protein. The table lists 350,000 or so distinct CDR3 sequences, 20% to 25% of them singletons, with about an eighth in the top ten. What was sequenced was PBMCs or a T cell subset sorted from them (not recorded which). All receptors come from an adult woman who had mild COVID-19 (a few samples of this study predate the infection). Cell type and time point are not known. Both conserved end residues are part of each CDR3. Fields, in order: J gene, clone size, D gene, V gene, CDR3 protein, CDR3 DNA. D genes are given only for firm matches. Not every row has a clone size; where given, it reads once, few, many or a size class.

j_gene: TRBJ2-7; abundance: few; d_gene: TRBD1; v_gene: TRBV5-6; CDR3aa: CASSFRDSNYEQYF; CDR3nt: TGTGCCAGCAGCTTCCGGGACAGCAACTACGAGCAGTACTTC
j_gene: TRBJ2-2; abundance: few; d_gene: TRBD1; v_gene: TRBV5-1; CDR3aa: CASRWQGDTGELFF; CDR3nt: TGCGCCAGCAGATGGCAGGGGGACACCGGGGAGCTGTTTTTT
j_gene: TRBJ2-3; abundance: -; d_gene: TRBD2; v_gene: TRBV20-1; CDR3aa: CSASRAGRGVTDTQYF; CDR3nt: TGCAGTGCTAGCCGGGCGGGTCGGGGGGTCACAGATACGCAGTATTTT
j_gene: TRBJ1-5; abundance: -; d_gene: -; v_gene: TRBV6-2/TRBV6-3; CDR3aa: CASSSRDGDQPQHF; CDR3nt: TGTGCCAGCAGTTCCCGGGACGGAGATCAGCCCCAGCATTTT
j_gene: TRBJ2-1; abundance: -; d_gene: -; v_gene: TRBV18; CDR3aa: CASSPPPLQGTPEQFF; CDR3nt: TGTGCCAGCTCACCACCGCCCCTTCAGGGAACTCCTGAGCAGTTCTTC
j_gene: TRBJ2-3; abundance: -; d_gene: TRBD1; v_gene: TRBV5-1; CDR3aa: CASSSGTEDTQYF; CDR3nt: TGCGCCAGCAGTTCCGGGACAGAAGATACGCAGTATTTT
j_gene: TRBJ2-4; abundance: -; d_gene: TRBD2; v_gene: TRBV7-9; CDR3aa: CASSLTSGKNIQYF; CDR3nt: TGTGCCAGCAGCTTAACTAGCGGGAAAAACATTCAGTACTTC
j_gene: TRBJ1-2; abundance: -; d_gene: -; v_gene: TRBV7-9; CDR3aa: CASSFRAVEQRRTSGYTF; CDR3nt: TGTGCCAGCAGCTTCAGGGCAGTCGAGCAAAGGCGTACCTCTGGCTACACCTTC
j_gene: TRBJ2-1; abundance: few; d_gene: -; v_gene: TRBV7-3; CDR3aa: CASSPQTGYNEQFF; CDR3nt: TGTGCCAGCAGCCCCCAGACAGGCTACAATGAGCAGTTCTTC
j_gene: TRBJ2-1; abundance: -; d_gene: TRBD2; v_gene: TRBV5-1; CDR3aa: CASSQGLASDPNNEQFF; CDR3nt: TGCGCCAGCAGCCAAGGACTAGCGTCCGACCCGAACAATGAGCAGTTCTTC
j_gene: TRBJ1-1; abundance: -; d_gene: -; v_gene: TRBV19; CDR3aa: CASSPGYTRNTEAFF; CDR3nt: TGTGCCAGTAGTCCCGGATACACGAGGAACACTGAAGCTTTCTTT
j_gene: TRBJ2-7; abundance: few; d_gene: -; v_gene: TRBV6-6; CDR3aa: CASSYSSGANEQYF; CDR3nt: TGTGCCAGCAGTTACTCGTCAGGGGCCAACGAGCAGTACTTC
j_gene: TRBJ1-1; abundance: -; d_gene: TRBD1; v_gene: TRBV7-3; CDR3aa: CASSAMTGVNTEAFF; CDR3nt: TGTGCCAGCAGCGCAATGACAGGGGTGAACACTGAAGCTTTCTTT
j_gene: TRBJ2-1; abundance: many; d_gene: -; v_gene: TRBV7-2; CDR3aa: CASSSRTGYNEQFF; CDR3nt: TGTGCCAGCAGCTCCCGGACGGGCTACAATGAGCAGTTCTTC
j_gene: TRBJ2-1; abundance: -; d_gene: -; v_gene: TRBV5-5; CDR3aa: CASSWRGKLVTDEQFF; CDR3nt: TGTGCCAGCAGCTGGAGGGGGAAACTCGTGACGGATGAGCAGTTCTTC
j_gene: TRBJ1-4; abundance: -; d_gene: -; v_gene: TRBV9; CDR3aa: CASSVQDGYEKLFF; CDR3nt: TGTGCCAGCAGCGTACAGGACGGATATGAAAAACTGTTTTTT
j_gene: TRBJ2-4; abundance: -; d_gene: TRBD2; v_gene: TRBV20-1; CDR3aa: CSATPSGRVGGIQYF; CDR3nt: TGCAGTGCTACTCCTAGCGGGAGGGTGGGGGGCATTCAGTACTTC
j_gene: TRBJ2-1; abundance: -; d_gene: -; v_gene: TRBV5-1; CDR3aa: CASSLATGEGYNEQFF; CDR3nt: TGCGCCAGCAGCTTAGCAACAGGGGAGGGTTACAATGAGCAGTTCTTC
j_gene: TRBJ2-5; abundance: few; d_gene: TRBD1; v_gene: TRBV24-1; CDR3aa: CATSEQGGYQETQYF; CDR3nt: TGTGCCACCAGTGAACAAGGGGGCTACCAAGAGACCCAGTACTTC
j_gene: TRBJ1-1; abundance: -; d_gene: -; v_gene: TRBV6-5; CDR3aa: CASSYAGNTEAFF; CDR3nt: TGTGCCAGCAGTTACGCGGGTAACACTGAAGCTTTCTTT
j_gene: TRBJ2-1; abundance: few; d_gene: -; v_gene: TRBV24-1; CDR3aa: CATSDSAEALSNEQFF; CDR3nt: TGTGCCACCAGTGATTCCGCTGAGGCCCTTAGTAATGAGCAGTTCTTC
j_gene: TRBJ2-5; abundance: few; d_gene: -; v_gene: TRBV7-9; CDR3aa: CASSIAFPVDQETQYF; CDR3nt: TGTGCCAGCAGCATAGCTTTCCCGGTCGACCAAGAGACCCAGTACTTC
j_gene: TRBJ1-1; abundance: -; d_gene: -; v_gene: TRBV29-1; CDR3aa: CSVRQAWGAFF; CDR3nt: TGCAGCGTTCGTCAGGCTTGGGGGGCTTTCTTT
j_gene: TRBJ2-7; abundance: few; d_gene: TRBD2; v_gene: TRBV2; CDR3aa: CASSEGWTSGSGHEQYF; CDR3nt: TGTGCCAGCAGTGAAGGCTGGACTAGCGGATCGGGCCACGAGCAGTACTTC
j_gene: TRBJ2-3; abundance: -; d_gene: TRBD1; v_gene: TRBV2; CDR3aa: CASTPGTGGYSGRTDTQYF; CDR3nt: TGTGCCAGCACCCCCGGGACAGGGGGCTACAGCGGCCGCACAGATACGCAGTATTTT
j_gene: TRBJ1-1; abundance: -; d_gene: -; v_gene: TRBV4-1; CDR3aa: CASSRRLEAPNTEAFF; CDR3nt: TGCGCCAGCAGCCGCCGGTTGGAGGCCCCGAACACTGAAGCTTTCTTT
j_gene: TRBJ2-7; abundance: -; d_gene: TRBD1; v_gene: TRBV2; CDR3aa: CASTGQGVSYEQYF; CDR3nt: TGTGCCAGCACGGGACAGGGGGTTTCCTACGAGCAGTACTTC
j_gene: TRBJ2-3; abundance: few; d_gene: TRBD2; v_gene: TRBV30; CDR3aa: CAWSLWLAGASTDTQYF; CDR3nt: TGTGCCTGGAGTCTGTGGCTGGCGGGAGCTAGCACAGATACGCAGTATTTT
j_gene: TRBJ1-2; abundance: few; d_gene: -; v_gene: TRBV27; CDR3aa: CASSFSRTGNYGYTF; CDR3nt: TGTGCCAGCAGTTTTTCAAGGACGGGGAACTATGGCTACACCTTC
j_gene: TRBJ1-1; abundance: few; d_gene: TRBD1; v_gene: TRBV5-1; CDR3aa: CASSLRDRESTEAFF; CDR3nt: TGCGCCAGCAGCCTCCGGGACAGGGAGAGCACTGAAGCTTTCTTT
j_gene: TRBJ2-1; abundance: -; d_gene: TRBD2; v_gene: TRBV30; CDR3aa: CAWNGIAGEGGQNNEQFF; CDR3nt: TGTGCCTGGAATGGGATAGCGGGAGAGGGGGGTCAAAACAATGAGCAGTTCTTC
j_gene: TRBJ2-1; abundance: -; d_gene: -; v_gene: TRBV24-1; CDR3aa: CATSDSIEWEQFF; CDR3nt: TGTGCCACCAGTGATTCGATAGAGTGGGAGCAGTTCTTC
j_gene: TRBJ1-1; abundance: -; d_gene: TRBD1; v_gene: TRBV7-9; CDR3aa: CASSSTALQGSNTEAFF; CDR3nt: TGTGCCAGCAGCTCCACAGCATTACAGGGGTCGAACACTGAAGCTTTCTTT
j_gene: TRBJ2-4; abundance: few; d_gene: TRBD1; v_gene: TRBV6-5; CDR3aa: CASSTQGGTGKDIQYF; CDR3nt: TGTGCCAGCAGTACCCAGGGGGGGACAGGGAAGGACATTCAGTACTTC
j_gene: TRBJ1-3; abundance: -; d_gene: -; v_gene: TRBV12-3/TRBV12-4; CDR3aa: CASSLAQFRISGNTIYF; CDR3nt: TGTGCCAGCAGTTTAGCCCAATTTAGGATCTCTGGAAACACCATATATTTT
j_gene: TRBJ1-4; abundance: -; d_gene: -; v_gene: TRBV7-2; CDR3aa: CASSLLSTLNEKLFF; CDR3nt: TGTGCCAGCAGCTTATTGAGCACCCTCAATGAAAAACTGTTTTTT
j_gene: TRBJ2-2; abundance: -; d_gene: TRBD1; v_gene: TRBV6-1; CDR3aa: CARGGTGPSGELFF; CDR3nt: TGTGCCAGGGGTGGGACAGGTCCCAGCGGGGAGCTGTTTTTT
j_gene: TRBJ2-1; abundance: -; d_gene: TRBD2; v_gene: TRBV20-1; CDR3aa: CSARGISSGRFEQFF; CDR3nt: TGCAGTGCTAGAGGGATCTCTAGCGGGAGGTTTGAGCAGTTCTTC
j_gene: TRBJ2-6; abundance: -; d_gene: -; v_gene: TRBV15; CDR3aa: CATSRERVGPSGANVLTF; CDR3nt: TGTGCCACCAGCAGAGAACGAGTGGGGCCCTCTGGGGCCAACGTCCTGACTTTC
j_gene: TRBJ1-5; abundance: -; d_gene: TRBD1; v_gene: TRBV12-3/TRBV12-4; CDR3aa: CASSGPGTGVLGNQPQHF; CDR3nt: TGTGCCAGCAGTGGCCCCGGGACAGGGGTATTAGGAAATCAGCCCCAGCATTTT
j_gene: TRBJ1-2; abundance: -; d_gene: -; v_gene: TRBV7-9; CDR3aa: CASSRHPNNYGYTF; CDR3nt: TGTGCCAGCAGCCGACATCCGAATAACTATGGCTACACCTTC
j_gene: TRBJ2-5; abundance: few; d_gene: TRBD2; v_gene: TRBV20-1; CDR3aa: CSAGGLAGTQYF; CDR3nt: TGCAGTGCAGGGGGACTAGCGGGGACCCAGTACTTC
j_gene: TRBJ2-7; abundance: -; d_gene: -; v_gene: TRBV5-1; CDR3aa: CASSLDPGSSYEQYF; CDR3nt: TGCGCCAGCAGCTTGGATCCAGGTAGCTCCTACGAGCAGTACTTC
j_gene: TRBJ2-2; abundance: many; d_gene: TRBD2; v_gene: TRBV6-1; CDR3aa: CASSETSGGHYTGELFF; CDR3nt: TGTGCCAGCAGTGAAACTAGCGGGGGGCATTACACCGGGGAGCTGTTTTTT
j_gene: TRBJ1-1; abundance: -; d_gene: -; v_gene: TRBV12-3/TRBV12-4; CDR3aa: CASSSTPMNTEAFF; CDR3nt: TGTGCCAGCAGTTCGACACCAATGAACACTGAAGCTTTCTTT
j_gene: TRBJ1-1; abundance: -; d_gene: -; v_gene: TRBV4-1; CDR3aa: CASSQLNTEAFF; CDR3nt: TGCGCCAGCAGCCAACTGAACACTGAAGCTTTCTTT
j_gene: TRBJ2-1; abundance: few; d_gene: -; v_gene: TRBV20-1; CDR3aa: CSARPGAYNEQFF; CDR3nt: TGCAGTGCTAGACCCGGGGCCTACAATGAGCAGTTCTTC
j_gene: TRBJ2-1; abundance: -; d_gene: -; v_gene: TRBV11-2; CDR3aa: CASSLQGPLYNEQFF; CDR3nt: TGTGCCAGCAGCTTACAGGGGCCTTTATACAATGAGCAGTTCTTC
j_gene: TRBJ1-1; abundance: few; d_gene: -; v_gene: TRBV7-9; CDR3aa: CASSLDNSLNTEAFF; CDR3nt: TGTGCCAGCAGCTTAGATAACAGCTTGAACACTGAAGCTTTCTTT
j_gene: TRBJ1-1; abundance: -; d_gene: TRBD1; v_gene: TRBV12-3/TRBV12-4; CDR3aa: CASRPTGKGNTEAFF; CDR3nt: TGTGCCAGCAGACCGACAGGGAAGGGGAACACTGAAGCTTTCTTT
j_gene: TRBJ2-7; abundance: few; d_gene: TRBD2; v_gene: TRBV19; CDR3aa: CASSASGSAYEQYF; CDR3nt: TGTGCCAGTAGTGCTAGCGGGAGTGCGTACGAGCAGTACTTC
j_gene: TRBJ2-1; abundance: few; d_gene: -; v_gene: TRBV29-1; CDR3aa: CSAGAGSSYNEQFF; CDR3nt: TGCAGCGCGGGTGCCGGGAGCTCCTACAATGAGCAGTTCTTC
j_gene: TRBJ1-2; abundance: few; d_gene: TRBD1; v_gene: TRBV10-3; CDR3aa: CAISGGQGMNYGYTF; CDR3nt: TGTGCCATCAGTGGAGGACAGGGGATGAACTATGGCTACACCTTC
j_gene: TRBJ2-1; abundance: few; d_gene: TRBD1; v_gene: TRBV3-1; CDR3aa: CASSPLRDSSYNEQFF; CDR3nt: TGTGCCAGCAGCCCCCTCCGGGACAGCTCCTACAATGAGCAGTTCTTC
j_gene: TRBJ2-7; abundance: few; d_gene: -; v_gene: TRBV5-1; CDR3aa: CASSLLQGGVIEQYF; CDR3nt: TGCGCCAGCAGCTTGCTACAGGGGGGGGTCATTGAGCAGTACTTC